This T cell receptor beta chain was identified during a study of blood T cell repertoires in COVID-19. The overall study: Acute and convalescent COVID-19 specimens originated in the United States, Italy and Spain. PBMCs, B-cell-depleted T cells, or T cells were the source of the cDNA or gDNA that made up the material.

The J segment lost 4 bases and the V segment lost 3 bases, leaving 6 bases of the junction unmatched. There are 15 residues in the CDR3. Germline V gene data show CDR1 as MGHRA and CDR2 as YSYEKL. Per the original data handling: Counts of nucleated cells, estimated from reference gene primer amplification, were obtained. Using immunoSEQ multiplex PCR, the repertoire was profiled, and TCRdb retains in-frame clones only, with some absent. From that table come the V and J calls and clone size; the DNA was used to work out D and trimming. The table records 75,000 to 80,000 clones, about 93% of them present only once.

The rearrangement uses TRBV4-1 and TRBJ2-1; 7 bases are shared with TRBD2. This receptor was obtained from a human donor in a cohort sampled during active COVID-19. Sequencing was performed on peripheral blood. CDR3 coding DNA: TGCGCCAGCAGCCAGCTAGCGGAGGTGTACAATGAGCAGTTCTTC. It codes for CASSQLAEVYNEQFF.